The rows below give T cell receptor beta chains drawn from one sample of a study of blood T cell repertoires in COVID-19. The table came from immunoSEQ multiplex PCR; TCRdb's copy has only in-frame clones and leaves some out. The sample lists approximately 230,000 clones, roughly 80% seen once, with about 5.3% in the top ten. Specimen: peripheral blood. The receptors shown here come from a woman older than 75 with active or convalescent COVID-19. Each CDR3 is given with its conserved first and last residue. A D gene is named only where the DNA matches it firmly. Some rows have no size entry. The others give once, few or many, or a class for an expanded clone.

-	TRBD2	TRBV19	TRBJ2-5	16	CASSPASGIIFETQYF	TGTGCCAGTAGCCCCGCTAGCGGGATCATTTTTGAGACCCAGTACTTC
-	-	TRBV29-1	TRBJ1-1	12	CSVSNVGQGTFF	-
-	TRBD1	TRBV5-4	TRBJ2-5	14	CASSFEGGGETQYF	TGTGCCAGCAGCTTCGAAGGGGGCGGGGAGACCCAGTACTTC
-	TRBD1	TRBV7-9	TRBJ1-1	16	CASSSGGQGTNTEAFF	TGTGCCAGCAGCTCGGGTGGACAGGGGACGAACACTGAAGCTTTCTTT
-	TRBD2	TRBV3-1/TRBV3-2	TRBJ2-5	15	CASSQDGGGQETQYF	TGTGCCAGCAGCCAAGATGGGGGGGGGCAAGAGACCCAGTACTTC
once	TRBD1	TRBV3-1/TRBV3-2	TRBJ1-1	14	CASSHRQGETEAFF	TGTGCCAGCAGCCATAGACAGGGTGAGACTGAAGCTTTCTTT
-	TRBD1	TRBV5-1	TRBJ2-3	17	CASSLVLQGGPTDTQYF	TGCGCCAGCAGCTTGGTGTTACAGGGGGGTCCCACAGATACGCAGTATTTT
-	-	TRBV4-2	TRBJ2-7	13	CASSQGSASEQYF	TGTGCCAGCAGCCAAGGGTCCGCGAGCGAGCAGTACTTC
-	-	TRBV7-2	TRBJ2-3	18	CASSLGIFAGPSTDTQYF	TGTGCCAGCAGCTTGGGTATATTTGCGGGGCCCAGCACAGATACGCAGTATTTT
-	-	TRBV28	TRBJ1-5	14	CATNTRYSNQPQHF	TGTGCCACAAATACGAGATATAGCAATCAGCCCCAGCATTTT
-	TRBD1	TRBV3-1/TRBV3-2	TRBJ1-3	16	CASSQRTGYSGNTIYF	TGTGCCAGCAGCCAACGGACAGGCTACTCTGGAAACACCATATATTTT
once	-	TRBV7-9	TRBJ1-1	13	CASSLAGETEAFF	TGTGCCAGCAGCCTTGCGGGGGAGACTGAAGCTTTCTTT
-	TRBD2	TRBV2	TRBJ2-1	16	CASSEGSGSAYNEQFF	TGTGCCAGCAGTGAGGGTAGCGGGAGCGCCTACAATGAGCAGTTCTTC
-	-	TRBV19	TRBJ1-5	14	CASSAHKQEPLEHF	TGTGCCAGTAGTGCCCACAAACAGGAACCTCTGGAGCATTTT
few	TRBD1	TRBV7-7	TRBJ2-2	16	CASSADRSWNTGELFF	TGTGCTAGCAGCGCGGACAGGTCGTGGAACACCGGGGAGCTGTTTTTT
-	-	TRBV10-3	TRBJ1-1	13	CAISVLLNTEAFF	TGTGCCATCAGTGTGTTACTAAACACTGAAGCTTTCTTT
-	TRBD1	TRBV29-1	TRBJ2-7	12	CSVDWGQTEQYF	TGCAGCGTTGATTGGGGACAGACGGAGCAGTACTTC
-	-	TRBV6-4	TRBJ1-2	12	CASGSDSYGYTF	TGTGCCAGCGGATCGGACAGCTATGGCTACACCTTC
-	TRBD1	TRBV19	TRBJ1-2	11	CASRETGVIVF	TGTGCCAGTAGAGAGACAGGGGTGATTGTCTTC
-	-	TRBV27	TRBJ1-2	16	CASSPRPNWGGYGYTF	TGTGCCAGCAGTCCACGGCCGAATTGGGGGGGCTATGGCTACACCTTC
-	-	TRBV5-1	TRBJ1-1	16	CASSLDPGRTGTEAFF	TGCGCCAGCAGCTTGGATCCGGGAAGGACGGGGACTGAAGCTTTCTTT
-	-	TRBV15	TRBJ1-1	15	CATSSRPGKDTEAFF	TGTGCCACCAGCAGCCGCCCAGGGAAGGACACTGAAGCTTTCTTT
-	TRBD1	TRBV7-2	TRBJ1-6	15	CASSLHRGRNSPLHF	TGTGCCAGCAGCTTACACAGGGGGCGGAATTCACCCCTCCACTTT
-	-	TRBV2	TRBJ1-4	12	CGGVTTNEKLFF	TGCGGGGGTGTCACAACTAATGAAAAACTGTTTTTT
-	-	TRBV2	TRBJ1-3	13	CASRSGAGNTIYF	TGTGCCAGCAGATCAGGGGCTGGAAACACCATATATTTT
-	TRBD2	TRBV24-1	TRBJ2-7	15	CATSDSASGGHEQYF	TGTGCCACCAGTGATTCGGCTAGCGGAGGGCACGAGCAGTACTTC
-	-	TRBV27	TRBJ1-1	13	CASRRHLNTEAFF	TGTGCCAGCAGGAGACACTTGAACACTGAAGCTTTCTTT
-	TRBD2	TRBV7-8	TRBJ2-5	15	CASSLGTSGSQTQYF	TGTGCCAGCAGCTTAGGCACTAGCGGGAGTCAGACCCAGTACTTC
-	-	TRBV5-1	TRBJ2-5	14	CASSLDRVAETQYF	TGCGCCAGCAGCTTAGACCGGGTTGCAGAGACCCAGTACTTC
-	-	TRBV7-9	TRBJ1-2	17	CASKASGTLLANYGYTF	TGTGCCAGCAAAGCGTCCGGGACTCTGTTAGCTAACTATGGCTACACCTTC
-	-	TRBV24-1	TRBJ2-1	14	CATSDFTGTGEQFF	TGTGCCACCAGTGATTTTACAGGGACGGGTGAGCAGTTCTTC
once	-	TRBV2	TRBJ1-3	15	CASTLQGSSGNTIYF	TGTGCCAGCACTCTACAAGGGAGCTCTGGAAACACCATATATTTT
-	TRBD1	TRBV24-1	TRBJ1-2	13	CATSPGTDYGYTF	TGTGCCACCAGCCCCGGGACAGATTATGGCTACACCTTC
-	-	TRBV5-1	TRBJ2-2	16	CASNLAGAQNTGELFF	TGCGCCAGCAACTTGGCAGGGGCCCAGAACACCGGGGAGCTGTTTTTT
few	-	TRBV28	TRBJ2-5	14	CASAYGGRKETQYF	TGTGCCAGCGCCTATGGGGGGAGGAAGGAGACCCAGTACTTC
-	-	TRBV12-5	TRBJ1-2	11	CASSTGYGYTF	TGTGCTAGTTCGACAGGCTATGGCTACACCTTC
-	-	TRBV5-4	TRBJ1-2	15	CASSLVAGDLYGYTF	TGTGCCAGCAGCTTGGTTGCGGGGGACCTCTATGGCTACACCTTC